One sample yielded the 21 T cell receptor beta chains listed below, sequenced in a study of human T cells and chemical hapten exposure. The template was total RNA from unfractionated whole blood. A single record per CDR3 protein comes from TCRdb applying MiXCR to the 5' RACE reads. The data contain about 80,000 distinct CDR3 sequences, under 10% of them singletons. The receptors stem from a male donor in good health.

This clonotype was seen only a few times. The V gene is TRBV9, the J gene TRBJ1-6, with D tentatively TRBD1 (5 bases). CDR3 size: 15 residues. The germline V gene has CDR1 SGDLS and CDR2 YYNGEE. V lost 3 bases and J 3 bases, leaving 10 bases between the germline ends. The DNA for the CDR3 is TGTGCCAGCAGCGGGTCAGGGAACTATAATTCACCCCTCCACTTT. This codes for CASSGSGNYNSPLHF.

This clonotype showed up just a few times. The chain recombines TRBV4-3 with TRBJ2-5; D is uncertain. CDR1 and CDR2 (germline): LGHNA, YSLEER. The ends were cut back, 0 bases at V and 2 bases at J, with 10 bases in the middle. The CDR3 is made up of 15 amino acids. The CDR3 DNA sequence: TGCGCCAGCAGCCAAGATATGGCGCTTCAAGAGACCCAGTACTTC. As protein: CASSQDMALQETQYF.

This clonotype was found a few times. The CDR3 spells CASSYPGQGGSDTQYF. In nucleotides, the CDR3 is TGTGCCAGCAGTTACCCCGGACAGGGAGGGTCAGATACGCAGTATTTT. The rearrangement joins TRBV6-2 or TRBV6-3 to TRBJ2-3, with D possibly TRBD1 on 8 matching bases. The V and J ends lost 2 bases and 4 bases respectively, with 16 bases between them. This CDR3 has 16 amino acids. Germline-derived CDR1 and CDR2 are MNHEY and SVGEGT.

This clonotype was picked up many times. This chain joins TRBV7-9 and TRBJ1-1; TRBD1 is a possible D gene (6 bases). Trimming removed 0 bases at V and 8 bases at J, with 13 bases between. The CDR3 runs to 14 residues. Germline V gives CDR1 SEHNR, CDR2 FQNEAQ (reference sequence). The CDR3 coding sequence is TGTGCCAGCAGCTTAGCGGGGGGGGCGCGGGAAGCTTTCTTT. This encodes CASSLAGGAREAFF.

The table lists this clonotype with a few counts. V and J are TRBV25-1 and TRBJ2-7; 15 positions match TRBD2. This CDR3 region has 16 residues. V shed 2 bases, J shed 4 bases, and the junction held 3 bases outside the gene matches. The V gene's germline CDR1 is MGHDK and CDR2 SYGVNS. The CDR3 sequence: CASSERGLAGGYEQYF. The CDR3, as DNA: TGTGCCAGCAGTGAAAGGGGACTAGCGGGGGGATACGAGCAGTACTTC.

This clonotype was seen many times. This chain's CDR3 is CASSLAPSGSYEQYF. The DNA of the CDR3 is TGTGCCAGCAGCTTGGCGCCTAGCGGGAGTTACGAGCAGTACTTC. The chain is built from TRBV5-4 and TRBJ2-7, with 10 bases matching TRBD2. The CDR3 loop spans 15 amino acids. V shed 0 bases and J 4 bases; nucleotides not matched to a gene: 4. Germline V gene lookup returns CDR1 SGHNT and CDR2 YYREEE (reference sequence).

There are a few counts of this clonotype. The chain is built from TRBV7-2 and TRBJ1-4; no clear D. The CDR3 spans 16 residues. V lost 2 bases to trimming and J lost 4 bases, with 14 bases between them. Germline V gives CDR1 SGHTA, CDR2 FQGNSA. CDR3 protein: CASSLTPLGLNEKLFF. CDR3 DNA: TGTGCCAGCAGCTTAACCCCACTGGGCCTTAATGAAAAACTGTTTTTT.

The J gene is TRBJ2-6, the V gene TRBV2; 7 positions agree with TRBD1. The CDR3 has 17 residues. Germline values: CDR1 SNHLY, CDR2 FYNNEI. The ends lost 2 bases at V and 0 bases at J; junction bases unmatched: 4. This chain's CDR3 is CASSERDSFSGANVLTF. CDR3 nucleotide sequence: TGTGCCAGCAGTGAACGGGACAGTTTCTCTGGGGCCAACGTCCTGACTTTC.

This clonotype has more than one count but fewer than ten. This chain uses TRBV5-4 with TRBJ1-3, with D uncertain. Trimming removed 2 bases at V and 0 bases at J, with 12 bases between. CDR1 and CDR2 (germline): SGHNT, YYREEE (reference sequence). CDR3 size: 16 residues. As DNA, the CDR3 is TGTGCCAGCAGCTTTGGTTGGCAGAACTCTGGAAACACCATATATTTT. This sequence encodes CASSFGWQNSGNTIYF.

In this sample, this clonotype turned up many times. The chain combines TRBV9 with TRBJ2-2; the match to TRBD1 covers 10 bases. Germline V gene sequence: CDR1 SGDLS, CDR2 YYNGEE. This CDR3 region has 18 residues. V was pared by 1 base and J by 5 bases, with 11 bases of the junction left unmatched. CDR3 bases: TGTGCCAGCAGCGTACACTCCCCTTGGACAGGGGGTACCGGGGAGCTGTTTTTT. Translating gives CASSVHSPWTGGTGELFF. Supplemented by reference TRBV9 and TRBJ2-2, the full variable domain reads DSGVTQTPKHLITATGQRVTLRCSPRSGDLSVYWYQQSLDQGLQFLIQYYNGEERAKGNILERFSAQQFPDLHSELNLSSLELGDSALYFCASSVHSPWTGGTGELFFGEGSRLTVL.

This clonotype was observed many times. In nucleotides, the CDR3 is TGTGCCAGCAGCTTAGCAGTCGGGGCGGATACGCAGTATTTT. Translation: CASSLAVGADTQYF. V gene TRBV7-2 combines with J gene TRBJ2-3; D is tentatively TRBD1 or TRBD2 (5 bases each). Germline V lookup: CDR1 SGHTA, CDR2 FQGNSA. The CDR3 spans 14 residues. V dropped 0 bases and J dropped 6 bases, with 10 bases sitting between them.

This clonotype was counted a few times. The chain recombines TRBV4-3 with TRBJ2-2, with TRBD2 matching 7 bases. The length of the CDR3 is 16 residues. J lost 5 bases, V lost 0 bases, and 6 bases had no gene match. Germline assignment: CDR1 LGHNA and CDR2 YSLEER. The CDR3 reads CASSQDDRTRTGELFF. The CDR3 nucleotides read TGCGCCAGCAGCCAAGATGATCGGACTAGAACCGGGGAGCTGTTTTTT.

This clonotype was seen a few times. The rearrangement joins TRBV19 to TRBJ2-1, with D tentatively TRBD1 or TRBD2 (5 bases each). The CDR3 extends over 22 amino acids. With 3 bases removed from V and 0 bases from J, the gap between germline ends came to 30 bases. Per germline, CDR1 LNHDA and CDR2 SQIVND (reference sequence). As DNA, the CDR3 is TGTGCCAGTAGTATTAGACTCCGAGGGTGGGGGTTTAACTTGAGCTCCTACAATGAGCAGTTCTTC. Translated: CASSIRLRGWGFNLSSYNEQFF.

The chain joins TRBV11-2 to TRBJ2-1; TRBD2 aligns across 10 bases. Germline CDR1 reads SGHAT; CDR2 reads FQNNGV. Germline trimming cut 4 bases from V and 6 bases from J; bases unmatched to any gene: 21. The CDR3 covers 20 residues. This CDR3 reads CASSSRPTSGTLLHFNEQFF. CDR3 nucleotides: TGTGCCAGCAGCTCTCGCCCCACTAGCGGGACACTACTACACTTCAATGAGCAGTTCTTC.

This clonotype was detected many times. The rearrangement links TRBV7-2 to TRBJ1-1; 7 bases line up with TRBD1. This CDR3 has 14 amino acids. Trimming at V came to 4 bases and at J to 8 bases, leaving 10 bases not matched to a gene. The germline CDR1 and CDR2 sequences are SGHTA and FQGNSA. Here the CDR3 DNA reads TGTGCCAGCAGCTCACAGGGGCCAACTTGGGAAGCTTTCTTT. Translation gives CASSSQGPTWEAFF.

This clonotype was recorded at least ten times. The chain couples TRBV20-1 to TRBJ2-1, with a possible D match to TRBD2 (5 bases). Trimming shortened V by 1 base and J by 7 bases, and 8 bases separated the two germline ends. Germline V gene data show CDR1 as DFQATT and CDR2 as SNEGSKA (reference sequence). This CDR3 comprises 12 residues. Here the CDR3 reads CSARGLTNEQFF. For the CDR3, the DNA is TGCAGTGCTAGAGGACTAACAAATGAGCAGTTCTTC.

CDR3 residues: CASRREGVGGRVYGYTF. As DNA, the CDR3 is TGTGCCAGCAGGAGAGAAGGTGTGGGGGGGCGAGTCTATGGCTACACCTTC. The chain has TRBV6-6 and TRBJ1-2, with D possibly matching TRBD1 (6 bases). Germline CDR1 MNHNY, CDR2 SVGAGI (reference sequence). There are 17 residues in the CDR3. Trimming removed 6 bases from V and 4 bases from J, with 24 bases in between.

The chain employs TRBV7-9 and TRBJ2-3; D ambiguous. Trimming took off 3 bases at V and 2 bases at J, with 6 bases between the two ends. This CDR3 is 13 amino acids long. Germline V gene sequence: CDR1 SEHNR, CDR2 FQNEAQ (reference sequence). The CDR3, as DNA: TGTGCCAGCAGCTTCCCAATCACAGATACGCAGTATTTT. The encoded protein is CASSFPITDTQYF.

Ten or more counts support this clonotype. This sequence joins TRBV7-2 and TRBJ2-3; D gene ambiguous. The V end lost 4 bases, the J end lost 4 bases, and 12 bases lay between the germline ends. The CDR3 covers 14 residues. In germline, CDR1 is SGHTA, CDR2 FQGNSA. Here the CDR3 reads CASSSIVGADTQYF. CDR3 bases: TGTGCCAGCAGCTCGATTGTTGGGGCAGATACGCAGTATTTT.

Only a few counts were recorded for this clonotype. The chain couples TRBV5-1 to TRBJ2-5; 9 nucleotides agree with TRBD1. This CDR3 is 14 amino acids long. From germline, CDR1 is SGHRS and CDR2 YFSETQ. J gave up 5 bases and V 4 bases, and 6 bases lay outside the gene matches. In DNA form, the CDR3 reads TGCGCCAGCAGCACGGGACAGGGCTCGGAGACCCAGTACTTC. It codes for CASSTGQGSETQYF.

This clonotype has at least ten counts. The chain links TRBV12-3 or TRBV12-4 to TRBJ2-3; the D is unclear. The CDR3 is made up of 14 amino acids. V dropped 3 bases and J dropped 0 bases, with 7 bases sitting between them. The CDR3 nucleotides are TGTGCCAGCAGTTTCTCAGTTAGCACAGATACGCAGTATTTT. As protein: CASSFSVSTDTQYF.